The 30 T cell receptor beta chains presented below share a single source sample, sequenced in a study of Graves' ophthalmopathy and Graves' hyperthyroidism. Beta-chain TCR CDR3 regions were amplified from RNA transcripts. HTBI primers primed a first-round RT-PCR, and a second-round multiplex PCR followed. TCRdb recomputed calls from the multiplex PCR reads with MiXCR, one row per CDR3 protein. The sample lists over a million distinct CDR3 sequences; around a third were seen once. The sequenced material came from peripheral blood or thyroid tissue (not recorded which). These receptors were collected from an adult man with Graves' hyperthyroidism.

This chain joins TRBV9 and TRBJ1-2; 9 bases are a match to TRBD1. V lost 4 bases and J lost 6; bases outside the gene matches: 7. The length of the CDR3 is 14 residues. CDR1 SGDLS and CDR2 YYNGEE come from the germline V gene. The chain's CDR3 is CASSPGTGRDGYTF. The CDR3, as DNA: TGTGCCAGCAGCCCCGGGACAGGGCGGGATGGCTACACCTTC.

The rearrangement links TRBV12-3 or TRBV12-4 to TRBJ2-7; 7 bases line up with TRBD1. The CDR3 length is 15 residues. The J segment lost 2 bases and the V segment lost 6 bases, leaving 10 bases of the junction unmatched. For the CDR3, the DNA is TGTGCCAGCAGATATAGGGGGCAGGGAACCTACGAGCAGTACTTC. Protein sequence: CASRYRGQGTYEQYF.

This CDR3 reads CASSRGRGGETQYF. The DNA for the CDR3 is TGCGCCAGCAGCCGAGGCAGAGGCGGGGAGACCCAGTACTTC. V and J are TRBV4-3 and TRBJ2-5; possibly TRBD2 for D (5 bases). Trimming shortened V by 4 bases and J by 5 bases, and 14 bases separated the two germline ends. Germline CDR1 and CDR2: LGHNA and YSLEER. The CDR3 has 14 residues.

This clonotype showed up many times. In DNA form, the CDR3 reads TGTGCCAGCAGCTTAGATAGTCGAGGCTACACCTTC. Amino acid sequence: CASSLDSRGYTF. The chain employs TRBV7-9 and TRBJ1-2; no firm D call. CDR3 length: 12 amino acids. Germline CDR1 SEHNR, CDR2 FQNEAQ (reference sequence). V was cut by 1 base and J by 8 bases, with 8 bases left in between.

The chain links TRBV9 to TRBJ2-7; a weak D match, TRBD1 (5 bases). V was shortened by 4 bases and J by 4 bases, with 18 bases between the two germline ends. Germline CDR1 and CDR2: SGDLS and YYNGEE. The CDR3 length is 15 residues. The CDR3 loop reads CASSPTPRVGYEQYF. CDR3 nucleotides: TGTGCCAGCAGCCCCACGCCCAGGGTGGGATACGAGCAGTACTTC.

This clonotype has a count of ten or more. This chain joins TRBV10-3 and TRBJ1-1; D gene ambiguous. The CDR3 runs 13 residues. Germline CDR1 and CDR2: ENHRY and SYGVKD. V gave up 8 bases and J gave up 1 base, with 11 bases separating them. The CDR3 spells CAIRPSSNTEAFF. DNA for the CDR3: TGTGCCATCCGACCTTCCTCGAACACTGAAGCTTTCTTT.

The chain links TRBV6-6 to TRBJ1-3; D ambiguous. CDR1 MNHNY and CDR2 SVGAGI come from the germline V gene (reference sequence). CDR3 size: 14 residues. Trimming took off 4 bases at V and 0 bases at J, with 7 bases between the two ends. The DNA for the CDR3 is TGTGCCAGCAGTTCCAGATCCTCTGGAAACACCATATATTTT. Translated: CASSSRSSGNTIYF.

This clonotype was picked up many times. V and J are TRBV7-2 and TRBJ2-5; D is unclear. Germline loops: CDR1 SGHTA, CDR2 FQGNSA. V was trimmed by 2 bases and J by 4 bases, leaving 8 bases between them. CDR3 size: 13 residues. The CDR3 spells CASSLFGPETQYF. The CDR3 DNA reads as TGTGCCAGCAGCTTATTCGGGCCAGAGACCCAGTACTTC. The entire variable domain, with the rest obtained from reference TRBV7-2 and TRBJ2-5, is as follows: GAGVSQSPSNKVTEKGKDVELRCDPISGHTALYWYRQSLGQGLEFLIYFQGNSAPDKSGLPSDRFSAERTGGSVSTLTIQRTQQEDSAVYLCASSLFGPETQYFGPGTRLLVL.

About this clonotype: Germline and junction disagree at one end, which may indicate a read error. This chain uses TRBV10-3 with TRBJ1-5, with D tentatively TRBD1 (5 bases). Germline assignment: CDR1 ENHRY and CDR2 SYGVKD. This CDR3 has 15 amino acids. The DNA for the CDR3 is TGTGCCAGCAGTCCCGAAGGCAGGGCGGATCAGCCCCAGCATTTT. Its protein is CASSPEGRADQPQHF.

The chain recombines TRBV28 with TRBJ1-2; D possibly corresponds to TRBD1 (5 bases). The germline V and J ends were trimmed by 6 bases and 3 bases, with 14 bases remaining between them. CDR3 length: 14 residues. Germline V lookup: CDR1 MDHEN, CDR2 SYDVKM. The CDR3 loop is CASSTGGFDYGYTF. The CDR3 bases are TGTGCCAGCAGCACCGGGGGGTTTGACTATGGCTACACCTTC.

This rearrangement joins TRBV11-2 to TRBJ2-7; D remains ambiguous. In germline, CDR1 is SGHAT, CDR2 FQNNGV. The V end was cut by 5 bases, the J end by 6 bases, with 11 bases between. There are 12 residues in the CDR3. DNA of the CDR3: TGTGCCAGCAGCCTATGGCCCTTCGAGCAGTACTTC. Amino acid sequence: CASSLWPFEQYF.

Points on this clonotype: The CDR3 does not end in the conserved phenylalanine or tryptophan, so this is likely a read error. It is unclear where the CDR3 begins or ends on the DNA, so no DNA is shown, and the CDR3 is as TCRdb lists it. The chain uses TRBV10-3 and TRBJ2-5. Per germline, CDR1 ENHRY and CDR2 SYGVKD. Inclusive of both ends, the CDR3 amounts to 8 amino acids. CDR3 sequence reads: CAISEAHT.

This clonotype was counted at least ten times. J is TRBJ2-7 and V is TRBV20-1; D perhaps matches TRBD2 (7 bases). Germline CDR1 reads DFQATT; CDR2 reads SNEGSKA (reference sequence). V shed 0 bases and J shed 7 bases, with 16 bases lying between them. This CDR3 spans 14 amino acids. The DNA for the CDR3 is TGCAGTGCTAGAGATCTGCGGGGGCTCGGTGAGCAGTACTTC. This translates into CSARDLRGLGEQYF.

The chain employs TRBV12-3 or TRBV12-4 and TRBJ2-5; TRBD1 matches at 10 bases. The CDR3 consists of 14 residues. J lost 4 bases, V lost 6 bases, and 5 bases had no gene match. The CDR3 DNA reads TGTGCCAGCAGCAACCGACAGGGGGCAGAGACCCAGTACTTC. Translating gives CASSNRQGAETQYF.

This clonotype was seen ten or more times. V and J are TRBV7-8 and TRBJ2-2; D is unclear. Germline loops: CDR1 SGHVS, CDR2 FQNEAQ. The CDR3 spans 15 residues. The V and J ends lost 3 bases and 1 base respectively, with 9 bases between them. The CDR3 DNA is TGTGCCAGCAGCTTTACGGGTGTGAACACCGGGGAGCTGTTTTTT. Amino acid sequence: CASSFTGVNTGELFF.

The V call is TRBV5-1, the J call TRBJ2-5; possible D gene TRBD2, 6 bases. The CDR3 is 16 residues long. Germline lookup yields CDR1 SGHRS and CDR2 YFSETQ. V was trimmed by 0 bases and J by 2 bases, leaving 14 bases between them. CDR3 loop: CASSLGGDGRQETQYF. As DNA, the CDR3 is TGCGCCAGCAGCTTGGGCGGGGACGGGCGGCAAGAGACCCAGTACTTC.

This chain uses TRBV12-3 or TRBV12-4 with TRBJ1-4; no reliable D call. V shed 6 bases and J shed 8 bases, with 13 bases lying between them. The CDR3 covers 13 residues. The CDR3 protein is CASRLVSREKLFF. The DNA for the CDR3 is TGTGCCAGCAGGCTCGTGAGTAGGGAAAAACTGTTTTTT.

To note about this clonotype: Germline is not matched at one junction end, which may reflect a read error. Here the CDR3 DNA reads TGCAGCGTTCTCGGACAGGGGGCGTCTGAAGCTTTC. It yields the protein CSVLGQGASEAF. This chain connects TRBV29-1 to TRBJ2-6, with 11 bases that match TRBD1. CDR1 and CDR2 from the germline V gene are SQVTM and ANQGSEA. The CDR3 spans 12 residues.

This clonotype was found once. An end of the junction differs from the germline gene, which may be a read error. The chain combines TRBV7-9 with TRBJ2-5, with D perhaps TRBD1 (7 bases). This CDR3 is 16 amino acids long. Germline V gene data show CDR1 as SEHNR and CDR2 as FQNEAQ (reference sequence). The CDR3: CASNSAGGGYQETRYF. Written as DNA, the CDR3 is TGTGCCAGCAACTCGGCAGGGGGAGGATACCAAGAGACCCGGTACTTC.

The J gene is TRBJ2-5, the V gene TRBV20-1; 10 nucleotides line up with TRBD1. Germline V CDR1 and CDR2: DFQATT, SNEGSKA (reference sequence). This CDR3 comprises 14 residues. The V gene end was trimmed by 5 bases and the J gene end by 0 bases; junction bases not matched to a gene: 3. CDR3 sequence reads: CSARDRGDQETQYF. CDR3 nucleotides: TGCAGTGCTCGGGACAGGGGAGACCAAGAGACCCAGTACTTC.

This clonotype was counted many times. The V call is TRBV10-3, the J call TRBJ1-5, with D hard to call. Germline V gene lookup returns CDR1 ENHRY and CDR2 SYGVKD. The CDR3 has 15 amino acids. Between the trimmed V and J ends, which lost 8 bases and 0 bases, there was a span of 14 bases. CDR3 residues: CAIGISKNSNQPQHF. The CDR3 bases are TGTGCCATCGGGATTTCCAAGAATAGCAATCAGCCCCAGCATTTT.

This clonotype was detected ten times or more. The gene calls are TRBV5-6 and TRBJ2-5, with D unclear. CDR3 length equals 14 residues. The germline V and J ends were trimmed by 0 bases and 7 bases, with 13 bases remaining between them. CDR1 is SGHDT and CDR2 is YYEEEE in the germline V gene. CDR3 nucleotides: TGTGCCAGCAGCTTGGGAGACGGGCTAACGACCCAGTACTTC. Translation: CASSLGDGLTTQYF.

This clonotype was observed many times. The chain combines TRBV10-3 with TRBJ2-7; D may be TRBD2 (6 bases). The length of the CDR3 is 15 residues. Per the germline V gene, CDR1 is ENHRY and CDR2 is SYGVKD. The V gene lost 3 bases and the J gene lost 7 bases, with 19 bases spanning the gap. The CDR3 here is CAISEVGPPEGEQYF. CDR3 DNA: TGTGCCATCAGTGAAGTGGGGCCACCGGAGGGAGAGCAGTACTTC.

This clonotype was detected only a few times. The V call is TRBV20-1, the J call TRBJ1-1; the match to TRBD1 covers 8 bases. J gave up 4 bases and V 4 bases, and 11 bases lay outside the gene matches. The CDR3 is 15 amino acids. Per germline, CDR1 DFQATT and CDR2 SNEGSKA (reference sequence). CDR3 DNA sequence: TGCAGTGCTAAAGTTCCGGACAGGGCTGCCACTGAAGCTTTCTTT. Its protein is CSAKVPDRAATEAFF.

The V call is TRBV2, the J call TRBJ2-2; 12 nucleotides match TRBD1. CDR1 is SNHLY and CDR2 is FYNNEI in the germline V gene. V shed 7 bases, J shed 7 bases, and the junction held 10 bases outside the gene matches. This CDR3 is 16 amino acids long. CDR3 bases: TGTGCCAGCACTGGGACAGGGGGCGCCTTTGGCGGGGAGCTGTTTTTT. It yields the protein CASTGTGGAFGGELFF.

V is TRBV10-3 and J is TRBJ2-2, with D tentatively TRBD2 (5 bases). V gave up 0 bases and J gave up 5 bases, with 10 bases separating them. The CDR3 loop spans 15 amino acids. Germline CDR1 and CDR2: ENHRY and SYGVKD. The CDR3: CAISESGSVTGELFF. The CDR3 region has the DNA TGTGCCATCAGTGAGTCGGGTAGCGTGACCGGGGAGCTGTTTTTT.

This clonotype showed up many times. V and J are TRBV29-1 and TRBJ2-7, with unresolved D. V was pared by 8 bases and J by 2 bases, with 13 bases between. The CDR3 contains 12 residues. CDR1 is SQVTM, CDR2 ANQGSEA, per germline. The CDR3 DNA is TGCAGCAAGACCTTAAAAACCTACGAGCAGTACTTC. It translates to CSKTLKTYEQYF.

The chain is built from TRBV4-1 and TRBJ2-5; 9 bases fit TRBD2. The CDR3 contains 16 residues. J lost 6 bases, V lost 0 bases, and 8 bases had no gene match. Germline V CDR1 and CDR2: MGHRA, YSYEKL. Here the CDR3 reads CASSQDLLAGRQTQYF. The CDR3, as DNA: TGCGCCAGCAGCCAAGATCTGCTAGCGGGAAGACAGACCCAGTACTTC.

This clonotype was recorded many times. This chain links TRBV20-1 with TRBJ2-5; D is perhaps TRBD2 (7 bases). CDR1 and CDR2 (germline): DFQATT, SNEGSKA (reference sequence). The CDR3 spans 13 residues. The chain's CDR3 is CALHRGGQETQYF. The CDR3 coding sequence is TGCGCCCTACATAGGGGGGGACAAGAGACCCAGTACTTC.

The CDR3, as DNA: TGTGCCAGCAGCTTAGGGACTAGCGGGGGGCGCTACGAGCAGTACTTC. Its protein is CASSLGTSGGRYEQYF. V usage is TRBV7-2 and J usage is TRBJ2-7; TRBD2 aligns across 14 bases. Germline CDR1 reads SGHTA; CDR2 reads FQGNSA. The CDR3 is made up of 16 amino acids. V gave up 1 base and J gave up 3 bases; unmatched junction bases: 2.